One T cell receptor (beta chain) is described in this entry. Antigen specificity is unknown. The validation cohort, a group of more than 100 subjects, included the donors and was separate from the approximately 650-subject first cohort. This sample was included in a study of cytomegalovirus exposure and HLA in healthy donors. Across the study: The 120 or so validation repertoires used a platform that matched the one used for the approximately 670 first-cohort repertoires, as a later analysis reported.

Whole-study findings and limits: Among TCR sequences, most were rare, though some public TCRs appeared in many donors. The tendency of first-cohort TCR clusters to co-occur in the 120 or so validation repertoires was identified by a subsequent analysis.

The protocol was immunoSEQ multiplex PCR, while the TCRdb copy is restricted to in-frame clones and leaves out a portion. The table lists 100,000 to 120,000 clones, about 85% of them singletons. This receptor was taken from a woman aged 18-35 years in good health and CMV-seropositive. The sample was PBMCs.

Here the CDR3 reads CASSLRVGETQYF. CDR3 DNA sequence: TGTGCCAGCAGCCTCAGGGTTGGAGAGACCCAGTACTTC. The rearrangement uses TRBV7-2 and TRBJ2-5, with a possible D match to TRBD1 (5 bases). Germline V gives CDR1 SGHTA, CDR2 FQGNSA. Between the trimmed V and J ends, which lost 5 bases and 4 bases, there was a span of 11 bases. The CDR3 extends over 13 amino acids. The full variable domain, rest sourced from reference TRBV7-2 and TRBJ2-5, is GAGVSQSPSNKVTEKGKDVELRCDPISGHTALYWYRQSLGQGLEFLIYFQGNSAPDKSGLPSDRFSAERTGGSVSTLTIQRTQQEDSAVYLCASSLRVGETQYFGPGTRLLVL.